Below are 3 T cell receptor beta chains sequenced from a single sample in a study of blood T cell repertoires in COVID-19. Assay used: immunoSEQ multiplex PCR; TCRdb lists only in-frame clones, some missing. The table shows just over 90,000 clones, with approximately 80% occurring only once. Sequencing used peripheral blood. Receptor source: a human donor in a cohort sampled during active COVID-19.

The V gene is TRBV11-1, the J gene TRBJ2-7, with TRBD1 matching over 8 bases. V trimming: 3 bases; J trimming: 2 bases; junction bases outside the gene matches: 6. Germline V lookup: CDR1 SGHAT, CDR2 FQDESV (reference sequence). The CDR3 spans 15 residues. CDR3: CASSLVGTGAYEQYF. CDR3 sequence (DNA): TGTGCCAGCAGCTTGGTCGGGACAGGAGCCTACGAGCAGTACTTC.

This rearrangement joins TRBV10-2 to TRBJ1-1, with TRBD1 as a possible D gene (6 bases). The germline CDR1 and CDR2 sequences are WSHSY and SAAADI. This CDR3 region has 16 residues. V dropped 2 bases and J dropped 3 bases, with 16 bases sitting between them. The CDR3 sequence is CASSEHAGAGYTEAFF. CDR3 nucleotide sequence: TGCGCCAGCAGTGAGCACGCAGGGGCCGGGTACACTGAAGCTTTCTTT.

A few counts support this clone. CDR3 DNA: TGTGCCAGCTCACCACGGAGGACGGGGAACACTGAAGCTTTCTTT. Its protein is CASSPRRTGNTEAFF. The V call is TRBV18, the J call TRBJ1-1; no reliable D call. This CDR3 is built from 15 residues. Trimming took off 1 base at V and 1 base at J, with 10 bases between the two ends. Germline values: CDR1 KGHSH, CDR2 LQKENI.